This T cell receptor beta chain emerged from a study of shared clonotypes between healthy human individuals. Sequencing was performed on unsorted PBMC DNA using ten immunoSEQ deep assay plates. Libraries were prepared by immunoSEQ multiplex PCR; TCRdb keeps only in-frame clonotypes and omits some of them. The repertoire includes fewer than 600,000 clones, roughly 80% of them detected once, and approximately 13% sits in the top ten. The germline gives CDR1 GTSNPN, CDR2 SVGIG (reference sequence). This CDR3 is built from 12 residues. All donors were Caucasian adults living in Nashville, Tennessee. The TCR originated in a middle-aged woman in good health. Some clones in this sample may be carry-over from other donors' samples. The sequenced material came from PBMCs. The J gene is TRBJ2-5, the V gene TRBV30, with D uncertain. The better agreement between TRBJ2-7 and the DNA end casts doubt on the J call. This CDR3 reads CAWSPGSYEQYF. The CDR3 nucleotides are TGTGCCTGGAGTCCTGGTTCCTACGAGCAGTACTTC.